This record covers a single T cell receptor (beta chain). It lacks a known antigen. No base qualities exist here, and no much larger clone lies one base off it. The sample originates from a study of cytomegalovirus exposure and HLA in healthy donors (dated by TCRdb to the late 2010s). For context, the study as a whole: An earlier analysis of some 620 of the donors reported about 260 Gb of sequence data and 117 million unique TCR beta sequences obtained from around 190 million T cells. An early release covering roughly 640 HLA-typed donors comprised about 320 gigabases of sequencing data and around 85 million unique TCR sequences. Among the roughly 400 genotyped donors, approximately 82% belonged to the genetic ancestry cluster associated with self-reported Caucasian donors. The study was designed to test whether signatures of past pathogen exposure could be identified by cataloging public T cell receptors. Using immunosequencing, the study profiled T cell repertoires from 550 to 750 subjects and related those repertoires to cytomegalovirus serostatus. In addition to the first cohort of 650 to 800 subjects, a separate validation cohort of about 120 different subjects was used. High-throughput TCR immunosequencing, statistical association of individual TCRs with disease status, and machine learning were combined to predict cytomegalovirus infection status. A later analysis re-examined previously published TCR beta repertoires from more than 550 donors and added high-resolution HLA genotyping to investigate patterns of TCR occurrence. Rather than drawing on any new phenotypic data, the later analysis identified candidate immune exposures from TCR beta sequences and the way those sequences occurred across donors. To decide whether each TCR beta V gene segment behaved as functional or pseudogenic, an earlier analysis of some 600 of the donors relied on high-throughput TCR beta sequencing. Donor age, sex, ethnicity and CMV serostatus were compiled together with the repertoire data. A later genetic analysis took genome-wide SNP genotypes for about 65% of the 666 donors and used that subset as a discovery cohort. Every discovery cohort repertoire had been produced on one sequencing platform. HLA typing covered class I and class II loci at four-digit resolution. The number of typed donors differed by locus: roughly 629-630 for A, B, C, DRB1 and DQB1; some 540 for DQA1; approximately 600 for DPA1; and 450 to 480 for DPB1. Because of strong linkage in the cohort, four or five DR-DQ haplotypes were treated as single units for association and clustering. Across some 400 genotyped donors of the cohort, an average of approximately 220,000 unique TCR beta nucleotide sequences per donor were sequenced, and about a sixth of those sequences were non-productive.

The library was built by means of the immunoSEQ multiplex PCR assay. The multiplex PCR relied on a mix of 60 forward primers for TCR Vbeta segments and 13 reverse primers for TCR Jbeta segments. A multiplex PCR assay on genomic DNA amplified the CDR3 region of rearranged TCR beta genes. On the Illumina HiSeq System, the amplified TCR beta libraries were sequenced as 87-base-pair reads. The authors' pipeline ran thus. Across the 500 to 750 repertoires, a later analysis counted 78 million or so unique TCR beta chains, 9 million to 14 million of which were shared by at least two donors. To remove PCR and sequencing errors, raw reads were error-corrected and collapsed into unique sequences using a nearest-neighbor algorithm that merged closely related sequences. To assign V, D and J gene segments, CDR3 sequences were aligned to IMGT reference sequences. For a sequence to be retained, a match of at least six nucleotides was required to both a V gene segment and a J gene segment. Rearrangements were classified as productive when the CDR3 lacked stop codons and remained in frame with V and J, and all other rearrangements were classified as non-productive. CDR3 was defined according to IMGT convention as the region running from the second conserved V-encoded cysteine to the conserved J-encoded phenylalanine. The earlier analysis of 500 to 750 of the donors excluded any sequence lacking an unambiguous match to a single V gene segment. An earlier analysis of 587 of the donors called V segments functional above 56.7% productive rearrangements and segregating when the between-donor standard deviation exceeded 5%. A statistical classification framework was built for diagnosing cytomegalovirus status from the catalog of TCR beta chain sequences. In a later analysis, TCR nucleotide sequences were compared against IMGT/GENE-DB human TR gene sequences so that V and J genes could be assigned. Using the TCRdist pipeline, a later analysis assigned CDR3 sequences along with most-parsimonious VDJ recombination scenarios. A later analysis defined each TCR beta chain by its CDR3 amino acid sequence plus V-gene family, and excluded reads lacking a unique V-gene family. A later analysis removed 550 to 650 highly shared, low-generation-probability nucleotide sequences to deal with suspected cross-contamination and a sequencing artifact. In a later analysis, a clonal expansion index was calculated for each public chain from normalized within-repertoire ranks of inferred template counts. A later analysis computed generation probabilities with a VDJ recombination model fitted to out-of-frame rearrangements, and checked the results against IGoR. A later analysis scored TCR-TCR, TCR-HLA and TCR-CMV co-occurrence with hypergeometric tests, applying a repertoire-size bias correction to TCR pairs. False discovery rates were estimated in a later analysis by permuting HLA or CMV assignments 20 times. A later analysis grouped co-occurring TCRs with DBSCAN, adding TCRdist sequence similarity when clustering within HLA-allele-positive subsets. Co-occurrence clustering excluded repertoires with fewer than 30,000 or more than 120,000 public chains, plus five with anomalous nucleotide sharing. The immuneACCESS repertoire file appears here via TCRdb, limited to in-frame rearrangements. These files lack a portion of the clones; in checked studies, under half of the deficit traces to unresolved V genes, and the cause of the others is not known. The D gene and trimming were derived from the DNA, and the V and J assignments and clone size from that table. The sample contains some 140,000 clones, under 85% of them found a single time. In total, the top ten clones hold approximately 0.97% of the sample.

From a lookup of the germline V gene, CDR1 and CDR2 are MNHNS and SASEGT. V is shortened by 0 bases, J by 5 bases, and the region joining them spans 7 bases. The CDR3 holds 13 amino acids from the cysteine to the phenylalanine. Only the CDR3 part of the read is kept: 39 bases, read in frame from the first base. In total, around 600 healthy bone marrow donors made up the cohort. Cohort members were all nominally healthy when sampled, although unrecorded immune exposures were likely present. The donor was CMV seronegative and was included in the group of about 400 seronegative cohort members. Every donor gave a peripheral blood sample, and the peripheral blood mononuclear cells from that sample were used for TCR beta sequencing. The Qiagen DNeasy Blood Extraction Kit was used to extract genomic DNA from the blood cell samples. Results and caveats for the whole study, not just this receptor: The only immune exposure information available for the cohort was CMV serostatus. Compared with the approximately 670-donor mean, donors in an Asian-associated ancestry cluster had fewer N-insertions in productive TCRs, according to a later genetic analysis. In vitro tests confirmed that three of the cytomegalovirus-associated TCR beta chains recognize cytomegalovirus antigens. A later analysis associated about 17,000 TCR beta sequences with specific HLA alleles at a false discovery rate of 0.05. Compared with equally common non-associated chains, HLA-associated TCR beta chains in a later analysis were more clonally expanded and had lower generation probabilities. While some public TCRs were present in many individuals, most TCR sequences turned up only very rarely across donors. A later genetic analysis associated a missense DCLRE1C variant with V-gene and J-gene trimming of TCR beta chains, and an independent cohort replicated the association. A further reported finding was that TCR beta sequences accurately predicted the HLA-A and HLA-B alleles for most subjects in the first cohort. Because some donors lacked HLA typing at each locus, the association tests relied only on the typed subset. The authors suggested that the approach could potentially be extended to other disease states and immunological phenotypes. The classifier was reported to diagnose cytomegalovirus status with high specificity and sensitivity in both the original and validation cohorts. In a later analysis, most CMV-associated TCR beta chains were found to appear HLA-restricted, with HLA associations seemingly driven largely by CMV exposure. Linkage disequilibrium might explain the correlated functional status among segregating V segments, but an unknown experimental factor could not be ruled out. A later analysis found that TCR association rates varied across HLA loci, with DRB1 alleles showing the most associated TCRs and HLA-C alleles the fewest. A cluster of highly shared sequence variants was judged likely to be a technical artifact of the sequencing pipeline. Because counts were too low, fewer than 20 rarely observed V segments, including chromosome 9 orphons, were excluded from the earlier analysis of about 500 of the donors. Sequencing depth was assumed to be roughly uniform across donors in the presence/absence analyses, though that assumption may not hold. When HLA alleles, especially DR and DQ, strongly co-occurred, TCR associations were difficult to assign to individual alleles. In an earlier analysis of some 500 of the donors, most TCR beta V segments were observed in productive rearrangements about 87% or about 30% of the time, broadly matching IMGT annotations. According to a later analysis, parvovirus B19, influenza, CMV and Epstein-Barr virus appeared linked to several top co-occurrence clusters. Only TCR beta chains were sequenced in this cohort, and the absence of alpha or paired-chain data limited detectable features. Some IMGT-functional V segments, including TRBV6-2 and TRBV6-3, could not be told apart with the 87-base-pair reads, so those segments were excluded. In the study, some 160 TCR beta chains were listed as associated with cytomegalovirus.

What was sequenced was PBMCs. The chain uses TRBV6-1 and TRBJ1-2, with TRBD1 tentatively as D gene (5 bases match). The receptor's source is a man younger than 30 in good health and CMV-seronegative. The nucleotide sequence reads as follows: TGTGCCAGCAGTGAAGCGCGGGGGTATGGCTACACCTTC. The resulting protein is CASSEARGYGYTF.